Following are 13 T cell receptor beta chains from one sample sequenced in a study of cytomegalovirus exposure and HLA in healthy donors. Method: immunoSEQ multiplex PCR; TCRdb's copy keeps in-frame clones and lacks some. The data contain roughly 90,000 clones, 85% to 95% of them singletons. What was sequenced was PBMCs. The receptor source for this set is a young woman in good health and CMV-seropositive.

CDR3 in amino acids: CASRGQPNTEAFF. The CDR3 coding sequence is TGTGCCAGCAGAGGACAGCCAAACACTGAAGCTTTCTTT. The chain carries TRBV2 and TRBJ1-1; TRBD1 might be the D (6 bases). Germline values: CDR1 SNHLY, CDR2 FYNNEI. The CDR3 runs to 13 residues. Trimming took off 6 bases at V and 2 bases at J, with 10 bases between the two ends.

This chain uses TRBV7-2 with TRBJ1-5, with D perhaps TRBD1 (5 bases). Trimming took 1 base from V and 6 from J, leaving 7 bases between them. Germline V gene data show CDR1 as SGHTA and CDR2 as FQGNSA. CDR3 length: 13 residues. DNA of the CDR3: TGTGCCAGCAGCTTAGGGGGCGGTCAGCCCCAGCATTTT. It yields the protein CASSLGGGQPQHF. Using reference TRBV7-2 and TRBJ1-5 for the parts outside the CDR3, the full variable domain is GAGVSQSPSNKVTEKGKDVELRCDPISGHTALYWYRQSLGQGLEFLIYFQGNSAPDKSGLPSDRFSAERTGGSVSTLTIQRTQQEDSAVYLCASSLGGGQPQHFGDGTRLSIL.

A single count supports this clone. The rearrangement links TRBV5-1 to TRBJ1-2, with TRBD1 identical over 8 bases. The CDR3 loop spans 13 amino acids. Germline V gene data show CDR1 as SGHRS and CDR2 as YFSETQ. The junction had 3 bases not matched to a gene; V was cut back by 0 bases and J by 8 bases. CDR3 region: CASSLGQGTGYTF. In DNA, the CDR3 is TGCGCCAGCAGCTTGGGACAGGGGACGGGCTACACCTTC. Supplemented by reference TRBV5-1 and TRBJ1-2, the full variable domain reads KAGVTQTPRYLIKTRGQQVTLSCSPISGHRSVSWYQQTPGQGLQFLFEYFSETQRNKGNFPGRFSGRQFSNSRSEMNVSTLELGDSALYLCASSLGQGTGYTFGSGTRLTVV.

Ten or more counts support this clone. V is TRBV18 and J is TRBJ1-2, with 11 bases matching TRBD1. CDR1 KGHSH and CDR2 LQKENI come from the germline V gene. V dropped 1 base and J dropped 7; count of bases not matched to a gene: 5. The CDR3 has 15 amino acids. The CDR3 DNA sequence: TGTGCCAGCTCACCACAGGACAGGGGGCTAAGTGGCTACACCTTC. Its protein product is CASSPQDRGLSGYTF.

The V and J genes are TRBV28 and TRBJ2-7; TRBD2 aligns across 7 bases. The CDR3 is 12 amino acids. The J segment lost 5 bases and the V segment lost 8 bases, leaving 6 bases of the junction unmatched. CDR1 is MDHEN and CDR2 is SYDVKM in the germline V gene. The CDR3 here is CASGLVRHEQYF. In DNA, the CDR3 is TGTGCCAGCGGACTAGTTCGCCACGAGCAGTACTTC.

The chain links TRBV27 to TRBJ2-6, with D unresolved. The CDR3 loop spans 14 amino acids. The germline V gene encodes CDR1 MNHEY and CDR2 SMNVEV (reference sequence). The V end lost 5 bases, the J end lost 0 bases, and 5 bases lay between the germline ends. DNA of the CDR3: TGTGCCAGCAGTCCCCGCTCTGGGGCCAACGTCCTGACTTTC. Encoded protein: CASSPRSGANVLTF.

In this sample, this clone turned up once. The chain employs TRBV15 and TRBJ2-7; 9 bases agree with TRBD1. The V gene end was trimmed by 0 bases and the J gene end by 4 bases; junction bases not matched to a gene: 7. Looked up from germline, CDR1 is LNHNV and CDR2 is YYDKDF (reference sequence). This CDR3 region has 16 residues. The CDR3 DNA is TGTGCCACCAGCAGAGAACAGGGGGCGTTGCGGTACGAGCAGTACTTC. Protein sequence: CATSREQGALRYEQYF.

The rearrangement joins TRBV30 to TRBJ1-5; D may be TRBD1 (5 bases). There are 14 residues in the CDR3. Trimming took 4 bases from V and 5 from J, leaving 15 bases between them. Germline V gene lookup returns CDR1 GTSNPN and CDR2 SVGIG (reference sequence). DNA for the CDR3: TGTGCCTGGAACCTGCGGGGGGGGGATCAGCCCCAGCATTTT. Encoded protein: CAWNLRGGDQPQHF.

V and J are TRBV10-3 and TRBJ1-1, with D possibly being TRBD1 (6 bases). The germline V gene has CDR1 ENHRY and CDR2 SYGVKD. Trimming took 8 bases from V and 6 from J, leaving 19 bases between them. The CDR3 has 14 residues. CDR3 nucleotides: TGTGCCATCGGTGGTTCAGGGGCCGGCGCTGAAGCTTTCTTT. It codes for CAIGGSGAGAEAFF.

This sequence joins TRBV7-9 and TRBJ2-7, with a weak D call TRBD2 (5 bases). The CDR3 covers 14 residues. The V gene's germline CDR1 is SEHNR and CDR2 FQNEAQ (reference sequence). Trimming removed 4 bases from V and 4 bases from J, with 14 bases in between. CDR3 loop: CASSSSGSEYEQYF. CDR3 coding DNA: TGTGCCAGCAGCTCTAGTGGTAGCGAGTACGAGCAGTACTTC. Looking up the rest from reference TRBV7-9 and TRBJ2-7 gives the full variable domain: DTGVSQNPRHKITKRGQNVTFRCDPISEHNRLYWYRQTLGQGPEFLTYFQNEAQLEKSRLLSDRFSAERPKGSFSTLEIQRTEQGDSAMYLCASSSSGSEYEQYFGPGTRLTVT.

V usage is TRBV15 and J usage is TRBJ2-1, with D tentatively TRBD2 (5 bases). The germline V and J ends were trimmed by 1 base and 6 bases, with 10 bases remaining between them. The CDR3 runs 14 residues. CDR1 LNHNV and CDR2 YYDKDF come from the germline V gene (reference sequence). CDR3 sequence: CATSRAGSGNEQFF. DNA for the CDR3: TGTGCCACCAGCAGAGCTGGGAGTGGCAATGAGCAGTTCTTC.

This rearrangement joins TRBV4-1 to TRBJ2-3; the D is unclear. Trimming pared 1 base from V and 5 bases from J, leaving 7 bases between. Germline V CDR1 and CDR2: MGHRA, YSYEKL. The CDR3 loop spans 13 amino acids. The CDR3, as DNA: TGCGCCAGCAGCCAAGGGTACGGAGATACGCAGTATTTT. Translation: CASSQGYGDTQYF.

V and J are TRBV15 and TRBJ2-2; maybe TRBD2 (6 bases). The CDR3 has 14 amino acids. Germline V gives CDR1 LNHNV, CDR2 YYDKDF (reference sequence). The V gene lost 3 bases and the J gene lost 3 bases, with 8 bases spanning the gap. CDR3 protein: CATSSLAYTGELFF. In nucleotides, the CDR3 is TGTGCCACCAGCAGTCTAGCGTACACCGGGGAGCTGTTTTTT.